Presented here are 30 T cell receptor beta chains from one specimen sequenced in a study of blood T cell repertoires in COVID-19. TCRdb's copy holds only in-frame clones and misses some; the assay was immunoSEQ multiplex PCR. The sample records more than 110,000 clones, 70% to 90% being singletons. Source material: PBMCs or T cells enriched from blood (not recorded which). Receptors originate from a man aged 45-65 years who had recovered from COVID-19.

The rearrangement uses TRBV5-1 and TRBJ2-3; 9 bases align to TRBD1. This CDR3 contains 13 residues. Looked up from germline, CDR1 is SGHRS and CDR2 is YFSETQ. V lost 4 bases, J lost 8 bases, and 5 bases stayed unmatched. Here the CDR3 reads CASSMDRGGTQYF. In DNA, the CDR3 is TGCGCCAGCAGCATGGACAGGGGAGGTACGCAGTATTTT.

V gene TRBV6-2 or TRBV6-3 combines with J gene TRBJ2-1; 8 nucleotides agree with TRBD1. The V gene end was trimmed by 3 bases and the J gene end by 10 bases; junction bases not matched to a gene: 2. CDR1 and CDR2 from the germline V gene are MNHEY and SVGEGT. This CDR3 comprises 12 residues. The CDR3 sequence is CASSYRDREQFF. The CDR3 nucleotides read TGTGCCAGCAGTTATCGGGACAGGGAGCAGTTCTTC.

The rearrangement links TRBV6-4 to TRBJ2-4, with D maybe TRBD1 (6 bases). The length of the CDR3 is 18 residues. The germline V and J ends were trimmed by 0 bases and 8 bases, with 23 bases remaining between them. The germline V gene encodes CDR1 MRHNA and CDR2 SNTAGT. CDR3 loop: CASSDSPLDRFILDIQYF. In DNA form, the CDR3 reads TGTGCCAGCAGTGACTCCCCGCTAGACAGGTTTATTTTGGACATTCAGTACTTC.

The chain couples TRBV28 to TRBJ2-5, with D perhaps TRBD2 (6 bases). This CDR3 spans 13 amino acids. V gave up 11 bases and J gave up 5 bases, with 18 bases separating them. The germline V gene encodes CDR1 MDHEN and CDR2 SYDVKM. CDR3 amino acids: CAGSGHLGETQYF. Here the CDR3 DNA reads TGTGCCGGTAGCGGACACTTAGGGGAGACCCAGTACTTC.

The table lists this clone with a few counts. The chain couples TRBV7-3 to TRBJ1-2, with D maybe TRBD1 (6 bases). The CDR3 totals 14 residues. In germline, CDR1 is SGHTA, CDR2 FQGTGA. V lost 2 bases, J lost 8 bases, and 15 bases lay in between. This CDR3 reads CASSLGRGGDGYTF. CDR3 DNA sequence: TGTGCCAGCAGCTTAGGTCGTGGGGGCGACGGCTACACCTTC. The variable domain in full, with the rest retrieved from reference TRBV7-3 and TRBJ1-2, is GAGVSQTPSNKVTEKGKYVELRCDPISGHTALYWYRQSLGQGPEFLIYFQGTGAADDSGLPNDRFFAVRPEGSVSTLKIQRTERGDSAVYLCASSLGRGGDGYTFGSGTRLTVV.

The chain carries TRBV5-1 and TRBJ2-3; 7 positions agree with TRBD2. This CDR3 is built from 15 residues. The germline CDR1 and CDR2 sequences are SGHRS and YFSETQ. The V gene end was trimmed by 5 bases and the J gene end by 2 bases; junction bases not matched to a gene: 8. The CDR3 is CASRRAGDPTDTQYF. The CDR3 DNA sequence: TGCGCCAGCAGGCGGGCGGGGGACCCCACAGATACGCAGTATTTT.

The V gene is TRBV30, the J gene TRBJ1-6; D is uncertain. Germline lookup yields CDR1 GTSNPN and CDR2 SVGIG (reference sequence). Trimming took off 2 bases at V and 8 bases at J, with 13 bases between the two ends. The CDR3 runs to 14 residues. The CDR3 DNA reads as TGTGCCTGGAGTCCCGACCCGGGATATTCACCCCTCCACTTT. This translates into CAWSPDPGYSPLHF.

This chain uses TRBV2 with TRBJ1-6; no clear D gene. V was shortened by 3 bases and J by 0 bases, with 15 bases between the two germline ends. Germline CDR1 and CDR2: SNHLY and FYNNEI. The CDR3 runs 18 residues. The CDR3 coding sequence is TGTGCCAGCAGTGATAAAAATTCTCGTAGCTCCTATAATTCACCCCTCCACTTT. Its translation is CASSDKNSRSSYNSPLHF. Based on the CDR3 plus reference TRBV2 and TRBJ1-6, the full variable domain is EPEVTQTPSHQVTQMGQEVILRCVPISNHLYFYWYRQILGQKVEFLVSFYNNEISEKSEIFDDQFSVERPDGSNFTLKIRSTKLEDSAMYFCASSDKNSRSSYNSPLHFGNGTRLTVT.

The V gene is TRBV15, the J gene TRBJ2-2, with 10 bases identical to TRBD1. V trimming: 5 bases; J trimming: 5 bases; junction bases outside the gene matches: 5. Germline assignment: CDR1 LNHNV and CDR2 YYDKDF (reference sequence). The CDR3 is 15 residues long. CDR3 coding DNA: TGTGCCACCAGCGCTCGGACAGGGGGGACCGGGGAGCTGTTTTTT. Translated, it gives CATSARTGGTGELFF. Complete variable domain (other parts from reference TRBV15 and TRBJ2-2): DAMVIQNPRYQVTQFGKPVTLSCSQTLNHNVMYWYQQKSSQAPKLLFHYYDKDFNNEADTPDNFQSRRPNTSFCFLDIRSPGLGDTAMYLCATSARTGGTGELFFGEGSRLTVL.

The chain uses TRBV11-1 and TRBJ1-2; D not resolved. CDR1 SGHAT and CDR2 FQDESV come from the germline V gene (reference sequence). Deletions cut 2 bases from V and 5 bases from J, with 9 bases between. This CDR3 contains 13 residues. The CDR3 DNA is TGTGCCAGCAGCTTAAGGCAGGATTATGGCTACACCTTC. Protein: CASSLRQDYGYTF.

The chain links TRBV4-3 to TRBJ2-1, with 13 bases fitting TRBD2. This CDR3 comprises 16 residues. The germline V gene has CDR1 LGHNA and CDR2 YSLEER. Germline trimming cut 9 bases from V and 7 bases from J; bases unmatched to any gene: 12. The CDR3: CASGWTSGSLGNEQFF. The CDR3 DNA sequence: TGCGCCAGTGGGTGGACTAGCGGGAGTCTGGGGAATGAGCAGTTCTTC.

This clone was observed once. The J gene is TRBJ2-7, the V gene TRBV7-8, with a possible D match to TRBD2 (7 bases). V shed 1 base and J shed 8 bases, with 15 bases lying between them. This CDR3 is 14 amino acids long. Germline V lookup: CDR1 SGHVS, CDR2 FQNEAQ. The CDR3 DNA sequence: TGTGCCAGCAGCTTAGGTCGGGGGGCTATGAAGCAGTACGTC. This translates into CASSLGRGAMKQYV.

This rearrangement joins TRBV28 to TRBJ1-3, with TRBD1 as a possible D gene (6 bases). Deletions cut 7 bases from V and 0 bases from J, with 22 bases between. Germline CDR1 is MDHEN and CDR2 is SYDVKM. The CDR3 length is 18 residues. The CDR3 loop is CASTIYPKDSLSGNTIYF. The CDR3 nucleotides read TGTGCCAGCACCATCTACCCGAAGGACAGTCTCTCTGGAAACACCATATATTTT.

V gene TRBV19 combines with J gene TRBJ1-1; a weak D match, TRBD1 (5 bases). V dropped 1 base and J dropped 0 bases, with 15 bases sitting between them. The CDR3 loop spans 17 amino acids. The V gene's germline CDR1 is LNHDA and CDR2 SQIVND (reference sequence). The CDR3 bases are TGTGCCAGTAGTATAGGGCGGGGGGTCTTATTGAACACTGAAGCTTTCTTT. The encoded protein is CASSIGRGVLLNTEAFF.

The chain employs TRBV29-1 and TRBJ1-4, with D possibly matching TRBD1 (6 bases). Germline V gene sequence: CDR1 SQVTM, CDR2 ANQGSEA. There are 14 residues in the CDR3. Trimming took 5 bases from V and 0 from J, leaving 10 bases between them. The CDR3 DNA reads as TGCAGCGTTATGGACAGAGCAACTAATGAAAAACTGTTTTTT. Translated: CSVMDRATNEKLFF.

The rearrangement uses TRBV28 and TRBJ2-2; 12 bases are a match to TRBD2. V shed 5 bases, J shed 6 bases, and the junction held 4 bases outside the gene matches. Germline assignment: CDR1 MDHEN and CDR2 SYDVKM. The CDR3 has 15 amino acids. CDR3 residues: CASSTGLAGSGELFF. CDR3 nucleotide sequence: TGTGCCAGCAGTACTGGACTAGCGGGATCCGGGGAGCTGTTTTTT.

This sequence joins TRBV19 and TRBJ2-7; possibly TRBD1 for D (6 bases). Germline lookup yields CDR1 LNHDA and CDR2 SQIVND (reference sequence). The CDR3 has 14 residues. V dropped 8 bases and J dropped 0 bases, with 14 bases sitting between them. CDR3 in amino acids: CASSVTGSSYEQYV. The CDR3 region has the DNA TGTGCCAGTTCGGTAACAGGGAGCTCCTACGAGCAGTACGTC.

CDR3 residues: CASSLSRVVGTEAFF. The CDR3, as DNA: TGTGCCAGCAGTTTATCGCGGGTCGTGGGCACTGAAGCTTTCTTT. V is TRBV27 and J is TRBJ1-1; D not certain. Germline CDR1 reads MNHEY; CDR2 reads SMNVEV (reference sequence). Trimming took off 0 bases at V and 4 bases at J, with 12 bases between the two ends. This CDR3 spans 15 amino acids.

The chain links TRBV6-6 to TRBJ1-2, with 9 bases lining up with TRBD1. Germline CDR1 reads MNHNY; CDR2 reads SVGAGI (reference sequence). The V segment lost 4 bases and the J segment 4 bases; nucleotides outside the gene matches: 7. This CDR3 is built from 15 residues. CDR3 residues: CASSSQTGGGYGYTF. The CDR3 nucleotides read TGTGCCAGCAGTTCCCAAACAGGGGGCGGCTATGGCTACACCTTC.

This clone occurred a few times. The chain combines TRBV9 with TRBJ2-7; no reliable D call. The V end lost 0 bases, the J end lost 4 bases, and 11 bases lay between the germline ends. The CDR3 covers 14 residues. Germline loops: CDR1 SGDLS, CDR2 YYNGEE. CDR3 protein: CASSVGQARYEQYF. The CDR3 region has the DNA TGTGCCAGCAGCGTAGGGCAGGCAAGGTACGAGCAGTACTTC.

The chain has TRBV4-2 and TRBJ1-5, with D unresolved. V was pared by 0 bases and J by 5 bases, with 11 bases between. CDR3 size: 15 residues. CDR1 and CDR2 (germline): LGHNA, YNFKEQ. The chain's CDR3 is CASSQDPDGDQPQHF. CDR3 nucleotide sequence: TGTGCCAGCAGCCAAGACCCGGACGGGGATCAGCCCCAGCATTTT.

The V call is TRBV12-5, the J call TRBJ1-1; 8 bases map to TRBD1. Germline CDR1 LGHNT, CDR2 FRNRAP. The junction had 4 bases not matched to a gene; V was cut back by 6 bases and J by 4 bases. The CDR3 spans 13 residues. DNA for the CDR3: TGTGCTAGTGGAGACAGGGGTATCACTGAAGCTTTCTTT. It codes for CASGDRGITEAFF.

The chain carries TRBV7-3 and TRBJ1-1; a weak D match, TRBD1 (6 bases). Germline CDR1 SGHTA, CDR2 FQGTGA. The CDR3 has 13 residues. V lost 5 bases and J lost 5, with 12 bases in between. CDR3 coding DNA: TGTGCCAGCAGCCGGTACAGGGAAACTGAAGCTTTCTTT. Translating it yields CASSRYRETEAFF.

This chain uses TRBV5-1 with TRBJ1-1; TRBD1 matches at 8 bases. V was pared by 4 bases and J by 7 bases, with 15 bases of the junction left unmatched. From germline, CDR1 is SGHRS and CDR2 YFSETQ. This CDR3 comprises 16 residues. The CDR3 region has the DNA TGCGCCAGCAGCCTCGGACAGGGAAGAGGGGAGGATGAAGCTTTCTTT. It translates to CASSLGQGRGEDEAFF.

V gene TRBV7-2 combines with J gene TRBJ2-1, with 10 bases lining up with TRBD2. Trimming removed 6 bases from V and 4 bases from J; junction bases left unmatched: 6. The CDR3 consists of 15 residues. The germline gives CDR1 SGHTA, CDR2 FQGNSA. The CDR3 spells CASSFTSGVYNEQFF. CDR3 bases: TGTGCCAGCAGTTTTACTAGCGGGGTGTACAATGAGCAGTTCTTC.

This chain uses TRBV5-1 with TRBJ2-3; 10 nucleotides line up with TRBD1. V lost 1 base, J lost 6 bases, and 5 bases stayed unmatched. This CDR3 is 15 amino acids long. Germline assignment: CDR1 SGHRS and CDR2 YFSETQ. CDR3 amino acids: CASSLWGQGPDTQYF. The CDR3 bases are TGCGCCAGCAGCTTGTGGGGACAGGGGCCCGATACGCAGTATTTT.

J is TRBJ1-6 and V is TRBV14, with D hard to call. V was clipped by 2 bases and J by 11 bases, with 13 bases between them. CDR3 length: 14 residues. Per germline, CDR1 SGHDN and CDR2 FVKESK. The CDR3 protein is CASSQSSAVTPLHF. CDR3 in DNA: TGTGCCAGCAGCCAATCCTCCGCGGTTACACCCCTCCACTTT.

V usage is TRBV18 and J usage is TRBJ2-7; possibly TRBD1 for D (6 bases). Germline values: CDR1 KGHSH, CDR2 LQKENI. The CDR3 consists of 12 residues. The germline V and J ends were trimmed by 4 bases and 6 bases, with 10 bases remaining between them. CDR3 amino acids: CASSQQGSEQYV. DNA for the CDR3: TGTGCCAGCTCACAACAGGGTAGCGAGCAGTACGTC.

This chain links TRBV30 with TRBJ1-3; TRBD1 matches at 9 bases. This CDR3 is built from 21 residues. V shed 4 bases, J shed 3 bases, and the junction held 25 bases outside the gene matches. Germline V lookup: CDR1 GTSNPN, CDR2 SVGIG (reference sequence). CDR3 nucleotides: TGTGCCTGGATCCCGAGATTTAAGGACAGGGGAATTTTTACTGATGGAAACACCATATATTTT. Its translation: CAWIPRFKDRGIFTDGNTIYF.

This chain connects TRBV7-8 to TRBJ1-2; D is perhaps TRBD1 (6 bases). From germline, CDR1 is SGHVS and CDR2 FQNEAQ. V lost 5 bases and J 9 bases, leaving 16 bases between the germline ends. The CDR3 is 13 residues long. The CDR3 nucleotides are TGTGCCAGCAGCGCAGGGGCAACAGCTCGCTACACCTTC. Amino acids: CASSAGATARYTF.